The next 23 T cell receptor beta chains were all read from a single sample in a study of human T cells and chemical hapten exposure. TCRdb processed the RACE reads anew with MiXCR; each CDR3 protein has one entry. Of more than 150,000 distinct CDR3 sequences listed, 25% to 30% are singletons. Time point specified: pre-sensitization, week 0. The treatment was: therapeutic diphenylcyclopropenone sensitization with weekly scalp DPC. The source was whole blood, collected in connection with sensitization to the hapten diphenylcyclopropenone (DPC). All receptors come from a woman in her thirties with alopecia areata. Some clones in this sample may be carry-over from other donors' samples.

The chain carries TRBV7-8 and TRBJ1-4; a possible D gene is TRBD1 (5 bases). V shed 1 base and J shed 1 base, with 7 bases lying between them. Germline loops: CDR1 SGHVS, CDR2 FQNEAQ. CDR3 length: 15 residues. As DNA, the CDR3 is TGTGCCAGCAGCTTAGGACAGTTAACTAATGAAAAACTGTTTTTT. Protein sequence: CASSLGQLTNEKLFF.

The chain couples TRBV7-2 to TRBJ2-7; D unresolved. V was cut by 0 bases and J by 0 bases, with 3 bases left in between. CDR3 length equals 13 residues. Germline values: CDR1 SGHTA, CDR2 FQGNSA. CDR3 coding DNA: TGTGCCAGCAGCTTAGCTCACTCCTACGAGCAGTACTTC. This translates into CASSLAHSYEQYF.

The rearrangement uses TRBV2 and TRBJ1-1, with TRBD1 as a possible D gene (5 bases). The length of the CDR3 is 12 residues. Germline CDR1 SNHLY, CDR2 FYNNEI. V lost 6 bases and J 4 bases, leaving 9 bases between the germline ends. DNA for the CDR3: TGTGCCAGCAGGTGGGGGGGCACTGAAGCTTTCTTT. Translating it yields CASRWGGTEAFF.

This clonotype turned up a few times. The gene calls are TRBV2 and TRBJ2-5, with D uncertain. Trimming shortened V by 1 base and J by 3 bases, and 0 bases separated the two germline ends. From germline, CDR1 is SNHLY and CDR2 FYNNEI. CDR3 length equals 11 residues. The CDR3, as DNA: TGTGCCAGCAGTGAAGAAGAGACCCAGTACTTC. Protein: CASSEEETQYF.

This chain uses TRBV2 with TRBJ2-1, with 7 bases fitting TRBD1. CDR1 SNHLY and CDR2 FYNNEI come from the germline V gene. Trimming took 5 bases from V and 8 from J; bases not matched to a gene: 9. CDR3 length: 14 residues. The CDR3 here is CASSTRQGADEQFF. The CDR3 region has the DNA TGTGCCAGCAGTACGAGACAGGGAGCGGATGAGCAGTTCTTC.

This clonotype occurred a few times. The chain has TRBV28 and TRBJ2-3; D perhaps matches TRBD2 (7 bases). The CDR3 runs to 14 residues. V was clipped by 3 bases and J by 5 bases, with 12 bases between them. Germline CDR1 reads MDHEN; CDR2 reads SYDVKM. CDR3 coding DNA: TGTGCCAGCAGTTTGGGGGGGCCTGGAGATACGCAGTATTTT. Encoded protein: CASSLGGPGDTQYF.

The table lists this clonotype with a few counts. The chain links TRBV9 to TRBJ2-3; no clear D gene. Trimming cost V 0 bases and J 2 bases, with 13 bases left between them. The V gene's germline CDR1 is SGDLS and CDR2 YYNGEE. The CDR3 has 16 residues. This CDR3 reads CASSVGSLPTTDTQYF. In DNA form, the CDR3 reads TGTGCCAGCAGCGTAGGTAGCCTCCCGACCACAGATACGCAGTATTTT.

The chain links TRBV15 to TRBJ2-3; D may be TRBD2 (7 bases). Trimming stripped 7 bases from V and 5 bases from J, with 19 bases between. Germline V gene sequence: CDR1 LNHNV, CDR2 YYDKDF (reference sequence). CDR3 length: 15 amino acids. The CDR3 loop is CATTKGGGAQDTQYF. CDR3 coding DNA: TGTGCCACCACTAAAGGGGGGGGGGCCCAAGATACGCAGTATTTT. Looking up the rest from reference TRBV15 and TRBJ2-3 gives the full variable domain: DAMVIQNPRYQVTQFGKPVTLSCSQTLNHNVMYWYQQKSSQAPKLLFHYYDKDFNNEADTPDNFQSRRPNTSFCFLDIRSPGLGDTAMYLCATTKGGGAQDTQYFGPGTRLTVL.

This clonotype came up a few times. In DNA, the CDR3 is TGTGCCAGCAGTTATGGAGGGGACGTCTACAATGAGCAGTTCTTC. Translated, it gives CASSYGGDVYNEQFF. The genes are TRBV28 and TRBJ2-1; a weak D match, TRBD2 (6 bases). This CDR3 region has 15 residues. Germline loops: CDR1 MDHEN, CDR2 SYDVKM. V lost 4 bases and J 3 bases, leaving 13 bases between the germline ends. Complete variable domain (other parts from reference TRBV28 and TRBJ2-1): DVKVTQSSRYLVKRTGEKVFLECVQDMDHENMFWYRQDPGLGLRLIYFSYDVKMKEKGDIPEGYSVSREKKERFSLILESASTNQTSMYLCASSYGGDVYNEQFFGPGTRLTVL.

This chain links TRBV4-2 with TRBJ2-6, with D uncertain. V lost 4 bases and J 8 bases, leaving 9 bases between the germline ends. The germline gives CDR1 LGHNA, CDR2 YNFKEQ. The CDR3 covers 13 residues. This CDR3 is CASSPGLTNVLTF. The CDR3 DNA sequence: TGTGCCAGCAGCCCTGGTTTGACCAACGTCCTGACTTTC.

This rearrangement joins TRBV28 to TRBJ2-7; TRBD2 aligns across 8 bases. V trimming: 2 bases; J trimming: 1 base; junction bases outside the gene matches: 4. The CDR3 consists of 15 residues. In germline, CDR1 is MDHEN, CDR2 SYDVKM. CDR3: CASSLPSGRSYEQYF. For the CDR3, the DNA is TGTGCCAGCAGTTTACCCAGCGGGAGATCCTACGAGCAGTACTTC.

The chain uses TRBV28 and TRBJ2-7, with a possible D match to TRBD1 (5 bases). Germline CDR1 and CDR2: MDHEN and SYDVKM. This CDR3 region has 14 residues. Trimming removed 8 bases from V and 0 bases from J, with 14 bases in between. This CDR3 reads CASDRGTSSYEQYF. The CDR3, as DNA: TGTGCCAGCGATAGGGGTACAAGCTCCTACGAGCAGTACTTC.

V is TRBV6-5 and J is TRBJ1-2; 10 nucleotides agree with TRBD1. The V gene end was trimmed by 6 bases and the J gene end by 1 base; junction bases not matched to a gene: 2. The CDR3 consists of 14 residues. Looked up from germline, CDR1 is MNHEY and CDR2 is SVGAGI. In DNA, the CDR3 is TGTGCCAGCAGGGGACAGGGGAATAACTATGGCTACACCTTC. This encodes CASRGQGNNYGYTF.

This clonotype appeared a single time. This chain links TRBV9 with TRBJ2-5; D is unresolved. Trimming took off 2 bases at V and 3 bases at J, with 8 bases between the two ends. The CDR3 spans 13 residues. The germline V gene encodes CDR1 SGDLS and CDR2 YYNGEE. The CDR3 DNA is TGTGCCAGCAGCGTCGGCGGTAAAGAGACCCAGTACTTC. The encoded protein is CASSVGGKETQYF.

This clonotype was found a few times. V and J are TRBV7-3 and TRBJ2-1, with TRBD1 matching 9 bases. CDR3 size: 14 residues. The ends lost 5 bases at V and 7 bases at J; junction bases unmatched: 6. Germline V gene data show CDR1 as SGHTA and CDR2 as FQGTGA. CDR3 residues: CASSIQGASNEQFF. DNA of the CDR3: TGTGCCAGCAGCATACAGGGGGCGTCTAATGAGCAGTTCTTC. Supplemented by reference TRBV7-3 and TRBJ2-1, the full variable domain reads GAGVSQTPSNKVTEKGKYVELRCDPISGHTALYWYRQSLGQGPEFLIYFQGTGAADDSGLPNDRFFAVRPEGSVSTLKIQRTERGDSAVYLCASSIQGASNEQFFGPGTRLTVL.

The chain employs TRBV20-1 and TRBJ2-3; D is possibly TRBD1 (5 bases). CDR1 is DFQATT, CDR2 SNEGSKA, per germline (reference sequence). The CDR3 spans 14 residues. V lost 0 bases and J 4 bases, leaving 11 bases between the germline ends. The CDR3, as DNA: TGCAGTGCTAGAGACGCAGGGTTTTCAGATACGCAGTATTTT. Its translation is CSARDAGFSDTQYF.

The V and J genes are TRBV2 and TRBJ2-5, with 7 bases aligning to TRBD1. J lost 6 bases, V lost 6 bases, and 7 bases had no gene match. The germline V gene encodes CDR1 SNHLY and CDR2 FYNNEI. CDR3 length: 13 amino acids. CDR3 region: CASRRDSIKTQYF. In DNA, the CDR3 is TGTGCCAGCAGACGGGACAGTATAAAGACCCAGTACTTC. Full variable domain (remainder filled in from reference TRBV2 and TRBJ2-5): EPEVTQTPSHQVTQMGQEVILRCVPISNHLYFYWYRQILGQKVEFLVSFYNNEISEKSEIFDDQFSVERPDGSNFTLKIRSTKLEDSAMYFCASRRDSIKTQYFGPGTRLLVL.

This clonotype was counted once. V usage is TRBV5-1 and J usage is TRBJ1-1, with a possible D match to TRBD1 (5 bases). V was shortened by 4 bases and J by 1 base, with 11 bases between the two germline ends. CDR3 length: 14 residues. Per the germline V gene, CDR1 is SGHRS and CDR2 is YFSETQ. DNA for the CDR3: TGCGCCAGCAGCCGGGGGGTCTCGAACACTGAAGCTTTCTTT. It codes for CASSRGVSNTEAFF.

The chain links TRBV5-5 to TRBJ2-1; D gene unclear. This CDR3 contains 14 residues. Germline-derived CDR1 and CDR2 are SGHKS and YYEKEE (reference sequence). V shed 1 base and J shed 0 bases, with 5 bases lying between them. Here the CDR3 DNA reads TGTGCCAGCAGCTTGTGGCCCTCCTACAATGAGCAGTTCTTC. It specifies CASSLWPSYNEQFF.

In its sample, this clonotype was seen a few times. The chain combines TRBV5-1 with TRBJ2-3, with 9 nucleotides matching TRBD2. The CDR3 totals 14 residues. J lost 2 bases, V lost 4 bases, and 2 bases had no gene match. Germline V gene data show CDR1 as SGHRS and CDR2 as YFSETQ. The CDR3 coding sequence is TGCGCCAGCAGCGGGACTAGCCCCACAGATACGCAGTATTTT. It yields the protein CASSGTSPTDTQYF. Full variable domain (missing parts from reference TRBV5-1 and TRBJ2-3): KAGVTQTPRYLIKTRGQQVTLSCSPISGHRSVSWYQQTPGQGLQFLFEYFSETQRNKGNFPGRFSGRQFSNSRSEMNVSTLELGDSALYLCASSGTSPTDTQYFGPGTRLTVL.

There are a few counts of this clonotype. The chain joins TRBV5-4 to TRBJ2-7, with TRBD1 matching over 10 bases. This CDR3 has 14 amino acids. Trimming cost V 4 bases and J 6 bases; bases outside gene matches: 7. Germline CDR1 SGHNT, CDR2 YYREEE (reference sequence). The CDR3 loop is CASSPRTGGGEQYF. As DNA, the CDR3 is TGTGCCAGCAGCCCGAGGACAGGGGGTGGCGAGCAGTACTTC.

Comments on this clonotype: At one end the junction does not follow the germline gene, possibly because of a read error. The V gene is TRBV27, the J gene TRBJ2-5; 14 bases align to TRBD2. Germline V gene sequence: CDR1 MNHEY, CDR2 SMNVEV (reference sequence). The CDR3 has 16 residues. The CDR3, as DNA: TGTGCCAGCAGTCCGAGACTAGCGGGAGGGCAAGGGACCCAGTACTTC. Amino acids: CASSPRLAGGQGTQYF.

The genes are TRBV7-8 and TRBJ1-2; D gene unclear. Trimming took off 2 bases at V and 3 bases at J, with 7 bases between the two ends. This CDR3 has 13 amino acids. Per germline, CDR1 SGHVS and CDR2 FQNEAQ. Here the CDR3 DNA reads TGTGCCAGCAGCTTAAATGTAGACTATGGCTACACCTTC. Amino acids: CASSLNVDYGYTF.